The entry below describes one T cell receptor beta chain. Its target is unknown. Trimming took 7 bases from V and 5 from J, leaving 17 bases between them. Germline lookup yields CDR1 SGHAT and CDR2 FQNNGV. The CDR3 contains 14 residues. The data derive from a study of graft-versus-host responses after intestinal transplantation. Clones were read by immunoSEQ multiplex PCR, and TCRdb kept only the in-frame ones, dropping some. The profile shows 55,000 to 70,000 clones, 91% of them singletons. Findings and caveats of the study: Where graft-donor T cell macrochimerism was present, patients had high graft-versus-host to host-versus-graft clonal ratios in allografts. Recipient marrow held GvH clones, some first seen in ileum or blood.

The TCR comes from a human patient who received an intestinal transplant, so some T cells may come from the graft donor. This specimen was PBMCs, taken 118 to 130 days after intestinal transplantation. The chain employs TRBV11-2 and TRBJ2-5; D uncertain. CDR3 amino acids: CASTRNSAKETQYF. CDR3 in DNA: TGTGCCAGCACCCGAAACTCAGCTAAGGAGACCCAGTACTTC. The full variable domain, in which reference TRBV11-2 and TRBJ2-5 provide the parts outside the CDR3, is EAGVAQSPRYKIIEKRQSVAFWCNPISGHATLYWYQQILGQGPKLLIQFQNNGVVDDSQLPKDRFSAERLKGVDSTLKIQPAKLEDSAVYLCASTRNSAKETQYFGPGTRLLVL.